Each of the 29 T cell receptor beta chains below was sequenced from the same sample in a study of OX40 agonist ivuxolimab in advanced cancers. Clones were sequenced by immunoSEQ multiplex PCR, and TCRdb holds only the in-frame ones, with some missing. The table records 70,000 to 100,000 clones, 70% to 90% of them present only once. The sample in question was CD4+ or CD8+ T cells sorted from blood, obtained in a trial of the OX40 agonist ivuxolimab. These receptors all come from an adult with an advanced solid tumor such as melanoma, head and neck, liver or kidney cancer.

The J gene is TRBJ1-1, the V gene TRBV7-2; 7 nucleotides align to TRBD1. The germline V gene encodes CDR1 SGHTA and CDR2 FQGNSA. The V gene end was trimmed by 4 bases and the J gene end by 6 bases; junction bases not matched to a gene: 5. CDR3 length: 13 amino acids. CDR3 sequence: CASSSFGQAEAFF. CDR3 DNA sequence: TGTGCCAGCAGCTCCTTTGGACAGGCTGAAGCTTTCTTT.

This clone was detected only once. The chain links TRBV19 to TRBJ2-5; TRBD2 matches 11 bases. The germline V gene encodes CDR1 LNHDA and CDR2 SQIVND (reference sequence). The CDR3 length is 16 residues. J lost 4 bases, V lost 5 bases, and 9 bases had no gene match. The CDR3 protein is CASSPTTSGSLETQYF. DNA for the CDR3: TGTGCCAGTAGTCCGACCACTAGCGGGAGTTTAGAGACCCAGTACTTC.

The chain links TRBV27 to TRBJ2-7; 7 bases agree with TRBD2. The junction had 18 bases not matched to a gene; V was cut back by 5 bases and J by 2 bases. Germline V gene data show CDR1 as MNHEY and CDR2 as SMNVEV (reference sequence). The CDR3 spans 18 residues. CDR3 nucleotides: TGTGCCAGCAGTCTCCGGAGGAACGCGGGAGCCCGAACCTACGAGCAGTACTTC. Encoded protein: CASSLRRNAGARTYEQYF.

The V gene is TRBV27, the J gene TRBJ2-7; D not resolved. The CDR3 length is 14 residues. The ends were cut back, 3 bases at V and 3 bases at J, with 12 bases in the middle. Germline V gene lookup returns CDR1 MNHEY and CDR2 SMNVEV (reference sequence). The chain's CDR3 is CASSFHYSRYEQYF. The CDR3 DNA is TGTGCCAGCAGTTTTCACTACAGCCGCTACGAGCAGTACTTC.

The chain has TRBV10-3 and TRBJ2-3; 8 bases are a match to TRBD2. CDR1 and CDR2 from the germline V gene are ENHRY and SYGVKD. The CDR3 is 15 residues long. Losses at the gene ends were 2 bases for V and 3 bases for J; bases not matched to a gene: 4. The CDR3 reads CAISEREGLTDTQYF. Here the CDR3 DNA reads TGTGCCATCAGTGAGCGGGAGGGCCTTACAGATACGCAGTATTTT.

The chain carries TRBV19 and TRBJ2-7; 11 bases line up with TRBD2. This CDR3 has 15 amino acids. Germline CDR1 LNHDA, CDR2 SQIVND (reference sequence). V dropped 3 bases and J dropped 4; count of bases not matched to a gene: 5. The DNA of the CDR3 is TGTGCCAGTAGTATGATAGTAGCGGGAGGGTACGAGCAGTACTTC. Protein product: CASSMIVAGGYEQYF.

Only one count was recorded for this clone. The CDR3 here is CASSLGVGDYEQYF. The CDR3 DNA follows: TGTGCCAGCAGCTTAGGGGTAGGGGACTACGAGCAGTACTTC. V is TRBV7-9 and J is TRBJ2-7, with a tentative D call TRBD1 (5 bases). This CDR3 has 14 amino acids. The ends were cut back, 1 base at V and 3 bases at J, with 10 bases in the middle. The germline gives CDR1 SEHNR, CDR2 FQNEAQ (reference sequence).

This clone was seen a single time. The gene calls are TRBV4-2 and TRBJ2-3; tentative D call: TRBD2 (6 bases). This CDR3 comprises 17 residues. The ends were cut back, 1 base at V and 3 bases at J, with 17 bases in the middle. Germline loops: CDR1 LGHNA, CDR2 YNFKEQ. The CDR3 bases are TGTGCCAGCAGCCAAGTTGGGTTCACGGGAGATACAGATACGCAGTATTTT. Translated, it gives CASSQVGFTGDTDTQYF.

This clone was recorded once. This chain links TRBV18 with TRBJ1-1, with 7 bases that match TRBD1. Germline V lookup: CDR1 KGHSH, CDR2 LQKENI. The CDR3 extends over 18 amino acids. The junction had 13 bases not matched to a gene; V was cut back by 3 bases and J by 0 bases. Here the CDR3 reads CASSPQGQLILMNTEAFF. CDR3 nucleotides: TGTGCCAGCTCACCCCAGGGACAGCTCATACTTATGAACACTGAAGCTTTCTTT.

V gene TRBV27 combines with J gene TRBJ2-2; TRBD2 is a possible D gene (5 bases). The CDR3 runs 17 residues. Trimming took 6 bases from V and 1 from J, leaving 18 bases between them. CDR1 MNHEY and CDR2 SMNVEV come from the germline V gene (reference sequence). The DNA for the CDR3 is TGTGCCAGCAGGGGTCTAGGCGGGCGGATGAACACCGGGGAGCTGTTTTTT. Its translation: CASRGLGGRMNTGELFF.

This chain joins TRBV11-3 and TRBJ2-7, with D maybe TRBD2 (5 bases). The CDR3 covers 11 residues. Trimming stripped 6 bases from V and 4 bases from J, with 7 bases between. Germline CDR1 is SGHNT and CDR2 is YENEEA. The CDR3 nucleotides are TGTGCCAGCAGTCCGGGATACGAGCAGTACTTC. This translates into CASSPGYEQYF.

This chain uses TRBV5-1 with TRBJ1-2, with D perhaps matching TRBD1 (6 bases). V shed 0 bases and J shed 7 bases, with 22 bases lying between them. CDR1 is SGHRS and CDR2 is YFSETQ in the germline V gene. The CDR3 covers 17 residues. The DNA for the CDR3 is TGCGCCAGCAGCTTGGTTTATGGGGGCCAGGGAGGCGGTGGCTACACCTTC. It specifies CASSLVYGGQGGGGYTF.

The rearrangement links TRBV7-9 to TRBJ2-3; 12 nucleotides align to TRBD1. Germline CDR1 is SEHNR and CDR2 is FQNEAQ (reference sequence). The junction had 11 bases not matched to a gene; V was cut back by 4 bases and J by 3 bases. This CDR3 spans 18 amino acids. CDR3 nucleotides: TGTGCCAGCAGCTCCACCGGGACAGGGGGCAGTTGGACAGATACGCAGTATTTT. It specifies CASSSTGTGGSWTDTQYF.

The chain uses TRBV21-1 and TRBJ2-7; the DNA was not used to check the table's D call, TRBD1. TRBV21-1 is a listed pseudogene. This CDR3 region has 16 residues. CDR3 residues: CASSKPSHHSAYEQYF. DNA of the CDR3: TGTGCCAGCAGCAAACCTTCCCACCACAGTGCCTACGAGCAGTACTTC.

This clone appeared once. The chain carries TRBV4-2 and TRBJ2-3; TRBD2 matches 15 bases. The ends lost 4 bases at V and 3 bases at J; junction bases unmatched: 5. Germline loops: CDR1 LGHNA, CDR2 YNFKEQ. The CDR3 extends over 17 amino acids. The CDR3 DNA sequence: TGTGCCAGCAGCCGGGGACTAGCGGGAGGTATGACAGATACGCAGTATTTT. It yields the protein CASSRGLAGGMTDTQYF.

The chain combines TRBV6-5 with TRBJ2-5; possibly TRBD1 for D (6 bases). The DNA end lines up better with TRBJ2-7; the J call may be wrong. Germline V gene data show CDR1 as MNHEY and CDR2 as SVGAGI. The CDR3 has 13 residues. CDR3 protein: CASLAGAAYEQYF. CDR3 DNA: TGTGCCAGCCTGGCAGGGGCTGCCTACGAGCAGTACTTC.

The V and J genes are TRBV19 and TRBJ2-1; D tentatively reads TRBD1 or TRBD2 (5 bases each). This CDR3 contains 15 residues. V dropped 6 bases and J dropped 0 bases, with 12 bases sitting between them. Looked up from germline, CDR1 is LNHDA and CDR2 is SQIVND (reference sequence). The CDR3 nucleotides read TGTGCCAGTAGAAGGGACCATGGCTCCTACAATGAGCAGTTCTTC. Its protein is CASRRDHGSYNEQFF.

V gene TRBV30 combines with J gene TRBJ1-1; D gene ambiguous. The CDR3 contains 12 residues. Trimming took off 3 bases at V and 0 bases at J, with 5 bases between the two ends. Germline lookup yields CDR1 GTSNPN and CDR2 SVGIG (reference sequence). CDR3 loop: CAWRIMNTEAFF. The CDR3 bases are TGTGCCTGGAGGATAATGAACACTGAAGCTTTCTTT.

The rearrangement uses TRBV27 and TRBJ2-7, with D maybe TRBD2 (6 bases). Germline values: CDR1 MNHEY, CDR2 SMNVEV (reference sequence). With 3 bases removed from V and 3 bases from J, the gap between germline ends came to 12 bases. This CDR3 spans 14 amino acids. CDR3 DNA sequence: TGTGCCAGCAGTTTCCGGCGGCGGGACTACGAGCAGTACTTC. It translates to CASSFRRRDYEQYF.

The chain employs TRBV12-5 and TRBJ1-2; maybe TRBD1 (5 bases). Germline V gene sequence: CDR1 LGHNT, CDR2 FRNRAP. This CDR3 is built from 14 residues. With 1 base removed from V and 5 bases from J, the gap between germline ends came to 11 bases. This chain's CDR3 is CASGLGPRAYGYTF. The CDR3 DNA sequence: TGTGCTAGTGGTTTGGGGCCCAGGGCGTATGGCTACACCTTC. The complete variable domain, with remaining parts taken from reference TRBV12-5 and TRBJ1-2, reads DARVTQTPRHKVTEMGQEVTMRCQPILGHNTVFWYRQTMMQGLELLAYFRNRAPLDDSGMPKDRFSAEMPDATLATLKIQPSEPRDSAVYFCASGLGPRAYGYTFGSGTRLTVV.

The J gene is TRBJ2-2, the V gene TRBV7-9; D unresolved. V was trimmed by 1 base and J by 2 bases, leaving 11 bases between them. CDR1 is SEHNR and CDR2 is FQNEAQ in the germline V gene (reference sequence). The length of the CDR3 is 16 residues. CDR3 bases: TGTGCCAGCAGCTTAGATGCACAGCTTAACACCGGGGAGCTGTTTTTT. Its protein product is CASSLDAQLNTGELFF.

This clone was counted a single time. V is TRBV4-3 and J is TRBJ1-6, with 8 bases fitting TRBD1. There are 15 residues in the CDR3. The V gene end was trimmed by 3 bases and the J gene end by 8 bases; junction bases not matched to a gene: 6. CDR1 and CDR2 from the germline V gene are LGHNA and YSLEER. The DNA for the CDR3 is TGCGCCAGCAGCCAGATGGACAGGGTAGATTCACCCCTCCACTTT. Amino acids: CASSQMDRVDSPLHF.

The chain links TRBV10-2 to TRBJ2-7; D is perhaps TRBD1 or TRBD2 (5 bases each). CDR1 is WSHSY and CDR2 is SAAADI in the germline V gene. The CDR3 loop spans 16 amino acids. Trimming stripped 3 bases from V and 2 bases from J, with 17 bases between. The chain's CDR3 is CASSDPPTGTPYEQYF. The DNA of the CDR3 is TGCGCCAGCAGTGACCCTCCGACCGGGACCCCCTACGAGCAGTACTTC.

The chain carries TRBV4-1 and TRBJ2-2, with TRBD2 matching 11 bases. V shed 1 base and J 0 bases; nucleotides not matched to a gene: 7. CDR3 length: 19 amino acids. CDR1 MGHRA and CDR2 YSYEKL come from the germline V gene. The CDR3 DNA reads TGCGCCAGCAGCCAAGCCTACCTGACTAGCGGGACGAACACCGGGGAGCTGTTTTTT. Its protein is CASSQAYLTSGTNTGELFF.

The chain employs TRBV5-1 and TRBJ2-2; TRBD1 matches at 8 bases. V lost 2 bases, J lost 6 bases, and 6 bases stayed unmatched. The CDR3 totals 15 residues. Germline V gene lookup returns CDR1 SGHRS and CDR2 YFSETQ. This chain's CDR3 is CASSFRGQGAGELFF. CDR3 nucleotide sequence: TGCGCCAGCAGCTTCAGGGGGCAAGGAGCCGGGGAGCTGTTTTTT.

Only a few counts were recorded for this clone. The rearrangement links TRBV29-1 to TRBJ2-5; 7 bases map to TRBD1. CDR1 SQVTM and CDR2 ANQGSEA come from the germline V gene. The CDR3 totals 16 residues. V shed 2 bases, J shed 0 bases, and the junction held 9 bases outside the gene matches. The CDR3 protein is CSVELVDRVYQETQYF. The CDR3 coding sequence is TGCAGCGTTGAACTAGTCGACAGGGTCTACCAAGAGACCCAGTACTTC.

The CDR3: CASKTAGNQETQYF. CDR3 in DNA: TGTGCCAGCAAAACGGCGGGAAACCAAGAGACCCAGTACTTC. J is TRBJ2-5 and V is TRBV7-9, with D possibly being TRBD2 (6 bases). Trimming cost V 7 bases and J 0 bases, with 12 bases left between them. Germline V gives CDR1 SEHNR, CDR2 FQNEAQ (reference sequence). The CDR3 spans 14 residues.

This rearrangement joins TRBV9 to TRBJ2-1, with 7 bases that match TRBD1. CDR1 is SGDLS, CDR2 YYNGEE, per germline. The V and J ends lost 0 bases and 4 bases, in that order; junction bases with no gene match: 4. CDR3 length equals 15 residues. CDR3 residues: CASSVVGQTYNEQFF. DNA for the CDR3: TGTGCCAGCAGCGTAGTGGGACAGACTTACAATGAGCAGTTCTTC.

The CDR3 sequence: CASRLPGSGGPVRPFF. Here the CDR3 DNA reads TGTGCCAGTAGGCTCCCCGGGTCGGGAGGGCCCGTTCGTCCGTTCTTC. The chain links TRBV19 to TRBJ2-1; 8 positions match TRBD2. Germline loops: CDR1 LNHDA, CDR2 SQIVND (reference sequence). With V trimmed by 6 bases and J by 15 bases, 22 bases remained unmatched. The CDR3 is 16 residues long.